This record covers a single T cell receptor (beta chain). The antigen it recognizes is unknown. Within one base of it there is no much larger clone, and no base qualities were kept. These data come from a study of blood T cell repertoires in COVID-19 (dated by TCRdb to 2020 to 2022). Some background on the complete study: Collaborator samples came from the United States, Italy and Spain and covered acute and convalescent phases of COVID-19. The prospective study material was composed of cDNA or gDNA derived from T cells, B-cell-depleted T cells, or PBMCs. Subjects who had been exposed to COVID-19, were actively infected with it, or had recovered from it provided the deeply sampled blood TCRbeta repertoires that made up the dataset. A freely available public database, intended as a resource for researchers studying the immune response to SARS-CoV-2, is where the repertoires were released. The samples were drawn from two sources: the first 160 participants of the ongoing ImmuneRACE study, and 950 to 1,500 subjects contributed by 6 global collaborators. Nearly every sample came with metadata listing a de-identified subject ID, COVID-19 status, age in years and sex. Where available, HLA class I and class II types were taken from metadata supplied by the sample provider and were not determined by assay-based typing. Results the study describes overall, beyond this receptor: The quantity of clinical and demographic metadata differed by source and by participant and was supplied without curation.

TCRbeta CDR3 regions were amplified from genomic DNA using the immunoSEQ Assay, a bias-controlled multiplex PCR. Per the original workflow: The number of nucleated cells in each sample was estimated by amplification of reference gene primers within the assay. To quantify the absolute abundance of each unique TCRbeta CDR3 rearrangement, sequence reads were collapsed and filtered. For each sample, productive Simpson clonality was calculated as the square root of Simpson's diversity index over productive rearrangements. In TCRdb, the immuneACCESS table is reduced to in-frame sequences with V and J assigned. These tables do not hold every clone; where another copy was compared, an unresolved V gene accounts for under half, and the others remain unexplained. V, J and clone size were drawn from that table, and D and trimming were deduced from the DNA. The sample table lists 110,000 to 150,000 clones, around 90% of them with a count of one. Of the sample, more than 5% falls within the top ten clones.

Each collaborating institution followed its own protocols to collect whole blood in K2EDTA tubes. For TCRbeta analysis, collaborator samples were shipped as frozen whole blood, as isolated PBMCs, or as DNA extracted from either sample type. Taken from the germline V gene, the CDR1 and CDR2 loops are SGHRS and YFSETQ. Relative to germline, V is 0 bases shorter and J is 8 bases shorter, with 15 bases between their ends. Reading from cysteine to phenylalanine, the CDR3 counts 15 amino acids. The sequence is cut down to CDR3 DNA, 45 bases in frame from base 1. The chain couples TRBV5-1 to TRBJ2-1, and the D gene may be TRBD1, 6 bases matching. The sequencing sample was made of peripheral blood. The origin of this receptor is a human donor in a cohort sampled during active COVID-19. In nucleotide form, the sequence is TGCGCCAGCAGCTTGGGAGGCGGACAGATGTATGAGCAGTTCTTC. Translated, it reads CASSLGGGQMYEQFF.